This T cell receptor (beta chain) emerged from a study of blood T cell repertoires in COVID-19. Repertoires were generated with immunoSEQ multiplex PCR, while TCRdb's copy carries only in-frame clones and drops some. The table lists about 250,000 clones, roughly 80% of them singletons. This clone has just one count. The CDR3 is 17 residues long. Looked up from germline, CDR1 is MDHEN and CDR2 is SYDVKM. V lost 8 bases to trimming and J lost 1 base, with 21 bases between them. The chain has TRBV28 and TRBJ1-3; possibly TRBD1 for D (5 bases). Material for sequencing was peripheral blood. This clonotype was obtained from a man at least 80 years old with acute or convalescent COVID-19. The CDR3 spells CASGPGDSTKSGNTIYF. For the CDR3, the DNA is TGTGCCAGCGGGCCCGGGGACTCTACCAAATCTGGAAACACCATATATTTT.